These 15 T cell receptor beta chains share one sample of origin, sequenced in a study of blood T cells in healthy people across ages. A second PCR of 7 to 11 cycles used a sample-barcoded 5' primer and a J-beta primer mix. TCRdb called the 5' RACE reads again in MiXCR, with one record for every CDR3 protein. The sample lists just under 900,000 distinct CDR3 sequences; around 28% were seen once. The sequenced sample consisted of blood. The receptors originated from a woman older than 75 in good health.

V gene TRBV20-1 combines with J gene TRBJ2-5; D call uncertain. The V gene's germline CDR1 is DFQATT and CDR2 SNEGSKA (reference sequence). V was trimmed by 6 bases and J by 13 bases, leaving 24 bases between them. This CDR3 has 13 residues. CDR3 DNA: TGCAGTGCAAACGAACCGTTTTTAGACGGCCGGTACTTC. As protein: CSANEPFLDGRYF.

V gene TRBV7-2 combines with J gene TRBJ2-5; D is possibly TRBD2 (7 bases). This CDR3 region has 16 residues. Germline V gene sequence: CDR1 SGHTA, CDR2 FQGNSA. Trimming left V 7 bases short and J 5 bases short, with 23 bases between. The CDR3 loop is CASNPGRLEGGETQYF. The CDR3, as DNA: TGTGCCAGCAACCCGGGACGACTTGAGGGGGGGGAGACCCAGTACTTC.

As regards this clonotype: One end of the junction is discordant with germline, which a read error may explain. The genes are TRBV5-1 and TRBJ1-5; no reliable D call. CDR3 size: 14 residues. Germline values: CDR1 SGHRS, CDR2 YFSETQ. The CDR3 sequence: CASSLGGNNRPQHF. In nucleotides, the CDR3 is TGCGCCAGCAGCTTGGGCGGGAACAATCGGCCCCAGCATTTT.

The rearrangement uses TRBV11-2 and TRBJ1-1; no clear D. With 3 bases removed from V and 9 bases from J, the gap between germline ends came to 14 bases. The germline V gene encodes CDR1 SGHAT and CDR2 FQNNGV. This CDR3 comprises 13 residues. Here the CDR3 reads CASSFADRPKAFF. Here the CDR3 DNA reads TGTGCCAGCAGCTTCGCCGACCGGCCGAAAGCTTTCTTT.

This clonotype was detected ten times or more. This chain uses TRBV6-6 with TRBJ2-7; maybe TRBD1 (6 bases). V dropped 5 bases and J dropped 5 bases, with 10 bases sitting between them. Germline CDR1 is MNHNY and CDR2 is SVGAGI (reference sequence). CDR3 size: 12 residues. This CDR3 is CASSNTGNEQYF. The CDR3 nucleotides read TGTGCCAGCAGTAATACAGGGAACGAGCAGTACTTC.

This chain connects TRBV3-1 to TRBJ2-6, with a weak D call TRBD2 (6 bases). V lost 4 bases and J 0 bases, leaving 16 bases between the germline ends. This CDR3 has 18 amino acids. Germline V gene data show CDR1 as LGHDT and CDR2 as YNNKEL (reference sequence). For the CDR3, the DNA is TGTGCCAGCAGCCCTCTTGGGGGGTGGGACTCTGGGGCCAACGTCCTGACTTTC. This translates into CASSPLGGWDSGANVLTF.

As to this clonotype: The junction departs from the called germline gene at one end, perhaps through a read error. The chain employs TRBV20-1 and TRBJ1-1; D may be TRBD1 (6 bases). CDR1 is DFQATT, CDR2 SNEGSKA, per germline (reference sequence). The CDR3 is made up of 14 amino acids. The CDR3 nucleotides are TGCAGTGCTAACTGGGGGGCGCGTACCACTGAGGCTTTCTTT. Protein product: CSANWGARTTEAFF.

This clonotype was recorded at least ten times. The rearrangement links TRBV5-1 to TRBJ2-3; the D gene could be TRBD1 or TRBD2 (6 bases each). V was trimmed by 1 base and J by 2 bases, leaving 14 bases between them. The CDR3 contains 16 residues. In germline, CDR1 is SGHRS, CDR2 YFSETQ. CDR3 nucleotides: TGCGCCAGCAGCTTGTGGGGGGCCAGAAACACAGATACGCAGTATTTT. Translated, it gives CASSLWGARNTDTQYF.

With respect to this clonotype: The junction shows a germline mismatch at one end, possibly a read error. The chain couples TRBV5-1 to TRBJ2-5; 9 bases line up with TRBD2. Per germline, CDR1 SGHRS and CDR2 YFSETQ. The CDR3 contains 16 residues. The chain's CDR3 is CASSPAAAGGPGEQYF. The CDR3 nucleotides are TGCGCTAGCAGCCCGGCGGCGGCGGGGGGGCCAGGTGAGCAGTACTTC.

This clonotype was counted at least ten times. The V call is TRBV7-2, the J call TRBJ1-2; possible D gene TRBD1, 5 bases. The CDR3 sequence is 14 residues long. The germline V gene encodes CDR1 SGHTA and CDR2 FQGNSA. V lost 5 bases and J 6 bases, leaving 16 bases between the germline ends. DNA for the CDR3: TGTGCCAGCAGCACCCCCGGGACTGCAAATGGCTACACCTTC. Amino acid sequence: CASSTPGTANGYTF.

This clonotype was recorded a few times. A junction end diverges from the germline sequence, so it may reflect a read error. This rearrangement joins TRBV6-2 or TRBV6-3 to TRBJ2-7; no firm D call. Germline CDR1 reads MNHEY; CDR2 reads SVGEGT. The CDR3 runs to 14 residues. The DNA for the CDR3 is TGTGCCAGCAGTTACGGCCCAGGCCCCTACGTGCAGTACTTC. As protein: CASSYGPGPYVQYF.

In this sample, this clonotype turned up a few times. This chain links TRBV11-3 with TRBJ2-1; the D gene is possibly TRBD2 (5 bases). The CDR3 totals 14 residues. Trimming removed 0 bases at V and 9 bases at J, with 12 bases between. Germline values: CDR1 SGHNT, CDR2 YENEEA. CDR3 bases: TGTGCCAGCAGCTTAGATCCTAGCCACGGTGAGCAGTTCTTC. Its translation: CASSLDPSHGEQFF.

This clonotype was seen ten or more times. The chain links TRBV6-1 to TRBJ2-3; D is unclear. The CDR3 is 13 residues long. V was clipped by 3 bases and J by 4 bases, with 8 bases between them. In germline, CDR1 is MNHNS, CDR2 SASEGT. The CDR3: CASSDTQADTQYF. For the CDR3, the DNA is TGTGCCAGCAGTGACACTCAGGCAGATACGCAGTATTTT.

This clonotype was picked up a small number of times. With a much larger clone just one base away, this may be a read error. The chain couples TRBV7-2 to TRBJ2-1; D call uncertain. The J call may be faulty, since TRBJ2-7 better matches the DNA end. The CDR3 sequence is 16 residues long. Germline CDR1 and CDR2: SGHTA and FQGNSA. The CDR3 bases are TGTGCCAGCAGCTTAGGGGCCCTGAGCTCCTACAATGAGCAGTACTTC. Encoded protein: CASSLGALSSYNEQYF.

The chain recombines TRBV7-9 with TRBJ1-2; no clear D gene. The CDR3 runs 13 residues. Germline loops: CDR1 SEHNR, CDR2 FQNEAQ (reference sequence). Trimming stripped 2 bases from V and 8 bases from J, with 12 bases between. For the CDR3, the DNA is TGTGCCAGCAGCTTAAATGCGGGCGCGGGCTACACCTTC. It translates to CASSLNAGAGYTF.